This TCR beta chain was sequenced in a study of Ad26.COV2.S vaccination and SARS-CoV-2 variants. Study findings and constraints: Spike-specific TCR breadth was greater after Ad26.COV2.S than placebo.

This table comes from immunoSEQ multiplex PCR, and its TCRdb copy is limited to in-frame clones, with some not included. This table has around 380,000 clones, 75% to 90% appearing once. Between the trimmed V and J ends, which lost 5 bases and 7 bases, there was a span of 11 bases. Germline V CDR1 and CDR2: SGHTA, FQGNSA. The CDR3 extends over 13 amino acids. With regard to this clone: Its specificity is unknown.

The treatment: about 20 received Ad26.COV2.S at low or high dose, single or two shots; 5 received placebo; per-sample allocation not given. Samples analyzed were those drawn on day 63 after the first vaccine or placebo injection. The origin of this receptor is a person aged 18 to 65 who received the Ad26.COV2.S COVID-19 vaccine or a placebo. The chain combines TRBV7-2 with TRBJ1-4; D might be TRBD1 (5 bases). This specimen consisted of peripheral blood, obtained in a trial of Ad26.COV2.S vaccine versus placebo. CDR3 sequence: CASSAGTSEKLFF. The CDR3 bases are TGTGCCAGCAGCGCCGGGACCAGTGAAAAACTGTTTTTT.